These T cell receptor beta chains were read from a single sample in a study of monozygotic twins with inflammatory bowel disease. TCRdb derives one entry per CDR3 protein from the 5' RACE reads, leaving out DNA. Recorded here are 300,000 to 400,000 distinct CDR3 sequences; the top ten clones represent around 2%. Sequences were obtained from blood. Source of these receptors: a human donor with ulcerative colitis or Crohn's disease, or a healthy co-twin of an affected twin (not recorded which). CDR3s include the opening cysteine and the closing phenylalanine or tryptophan. Fields, in order: V gene, J gene, CDR3 protein.

v_call: TRBV29-1; j_call: TRBJ2-7; cdr3_aa: CSVEDEGGQDEQYF
v_call: TRBV6-4; j_call: TRBJ2-2; cdr3_aa: CASSDSRGQDAGELFF
v_call: TRBV10-3; j_call: TRBJ2-7; cdr3_aa: CAISESGLTGTSYEQYF
v_call: TRBV12-3/TRBV12-4; j_call: TRBJ2-5; cdr3_aa: CASRQGTETQYF
v_call: TRBV28; j_call: TRBJ1-1; cdr3_aa: CASSAWVGLYTEAFF
v_call: TRBV7-8; j_call: TRBJ1-6; cdr3_aa: CASSDKQGNYNSPLLF
v_call: TRBV28; j_call: TRBJ1-6; cdr3_aa: CASSFPGASYNSPLHF
v_call: TRBV12-3/TRBV12-4; j_call: TRBJ2-7; cdr3_aa: CASSLWVEEQYF
v_call: TRBV4-3; j_call: TRBJ2-3; cdr3_aa: CASSQDEMGQGIADTQYF
v_call: TRBV4-1; j_call: TRBJ1-1; cdr3_aa: CASSQVGQGNTEAFF
v_call: TRBV28; j_call: TRBJ1-4; cdr3_aa: CASSLPGGPATNEKLFF
v_call: TRBV7-9; j_call: TRBJ2-1; cdr3_aa: CASSLKSGRALNEQFF
v_call: TRBV19; j_call: TRBJ2-2; cdr3_aa: CASSIRGWYTGELFF
v_call: TRBV2; j_call: TRBJ2-7; cdr3_aa: CAGWDGFYEQYF
v_call: TRBV12-3/TRBV12-4; j_call: TRBJ1-4; cdr3_aa: CASSLGLRQAATNEKLFF
v_call: TRBV5-6; j_call: TRBJ1-1; cdr3_aa: CASSLVEGQLAFF
v_call: TRBV20-1; j_call: TRBJ2-7; cdr3_aa: CSVQTESYNYEQYF
v_call: TRBV20-1; j_call: TRBJ2-3; cdr3_aa: CSSRGGTDTQYF
v_call: TRBV25-1; j_call: TRBJ1-5; cdr3_aa: CASSSGGEGQPQHF
v_call: TRBV19; j_call: TRBJ2-2; cdr3_aa: CASSSGLAGGIDTGELFF
v_call: TRBV5-1; j_call: TRBJ2-5; cdr3_aa: CASSFPVHGTQYF
v_call: TRBV6-5; j_call: TRBJ1-1; cdr3_aa: CASSYSTGRPNTEAFF
v_call: TRBV3-1; j_call: TRBJ2-5; cdr3_aa: CASSQVRLAGGTGTQYF
v_call: TRBV6-6; j_call: TRBJ1-2; cdr3_aa: CAAGFSAGGTF
v_call: TRBV30; j_call: TRBJ1-1; cdr3_aa: CARKQGNTEAFF
v_call: TRBV5-1; j_call: TRBJ2-1; cdr3_aa: CASSLISGSHNEQFF
v_call: TRBV14; j_call: TRBJ2-1; cdr3_aa: CASSQGGRNEQFF
v_call: TRBV29-1; j_call: TRBJ2-1; cdr3_aa: CSVDSSGAYNEQFF
v_call: TRBV5-1; j_call: TRBJ2-5; cdr3_aa: CASSSLAIQETQYF